Listed below are T cell receptor beta chains from one sample, sequenced in a study of blood T cells in healthy people across ages. TCRdb redid the calling of the 5' RACE reads with MiXCR, one entry per CDR3 protein. The profile shows 700,000 or so distinct CDR3 sequences, approximately 40% of them singletons. The sample was blood. The receptors originated from an elderly man in good health. The CDR3 runs from the conserved cysteine through the conserved F or W. D genes are given only for firm matches. Where a row states a size, it is once, few, many or the class of an expanded clone; other rows omit it.

j_gene | abundance | d_gene | v_gene | len | CDR3nt | CDR3aa
TRBJ1-1 | few | - | TRBV7-2 | 18 | TGTGCCAGCAGCTTAGTAGGGGCCAGGGACTATCTTTACACTGAAGCTTTCTTT | CASSLVGARDYLYTEAFF
TRBJ2-3 | many | - | TRBV4-2 | 17 | TGTGCCAGCAGCCAAGGTACCGGGACTTCGGCTGGAGATACGCAGTATTTT | CASSQGTGTSAGDTQYF
TRBJ2-5 | few | - | TRBV6-1 | 13 | TGTGCCGCTATCGGGCGGTCGGGGCAGACCCAGTACTTC | CAAIGRSGQTQYF
TRBJ2-1 | - | TRBD1 | TRBV6-2/TRBV6-3 | 19 | TGTGCCAGCATGCGGCCTCATTTAGGACAGGGTAGTTCCTACAATGAGCAGTTCTTC | CASMRPHLGQGSSYNEQFF
TRBJ2-1 | many | TRBD1 | TRBV27 | 15 | TGTGCCAGCAAAATGGACAGGAAATCCTACAATGAGCAGTTCTTC | CASKMDRKSYNEQFF
TRBJ2-7 | - | TRBD2 | TRBV19 | 15 | TGTGCCAGTAGTATAGGAACTAGCGGATCCTACGAGCAGTACTTC | CASSIGTSGSYEQYF
TRBJ2-3 | - | - | TRBV3-1 | 14 | TGTGCCAGCAGCCAAGATTGGGGCCAGGAGACGCAGTATTTT | CASSQDWGQETQYF
TRBJ2-1 | - | TRBD1 | TRBV20-1 | 14 | TGCAGTTCCGGGACAGGGGGGCTAGGCAATGAGCAGTTCTTC | CSSGTGGLGNEQFF
TRBJ2-1 | few | - | TRBV6-2/TRBV6-3 | 16 | TGTGCCAGCAGTTCCTCGAGGGGCGGCGCCTACAATGAGCAGTTCTTC | CASSSSRGGAYNEQFF
TRBJ2-1 | many | TRBD2 | TRBV7-2 | 16 | TGTGCCAGCAGCTCAGGACTAGCGGGGACTTACAATGAGCAGTTCTTC | CASSSGLAGTYNEQFF
TRBJ2-2 | - | TRBD1 | TRBV6-1 | 14 | TGTGCCAGCAGTGGACAGGGTTTGGGCGGGGAGCTGTTTTTT | CASSGQGLGGELFF
TRBJ1-2 | few | - | TRBV20-1 | 13 | TGCAGTGCTGGAGAGGGGATGGGCTATGGCTACACCTTC | CSAGEGMGYGYTF
TRBJ2-1 | - | - | TRBV9 | 12 | TGTGCCAGCAGCGTAGACGGCCACAGCTTGTTCTTC | CASSVDGHSLFF
TRBJ2-1 | - | TRBD2 | TRBV14 | 15 | TGTGCCAGCAGCGCCACTAGCGGGAGAAACAATGAGCAGTTCTTC | CASSATSGRNNEQFF
TRBJ1-1 | - | TRBD1 | TRBV7-9 | 15 | TGTGCCAGCAGCTTCATAACAGGGGGTGTAACTGAAGCTTTCTTT | CASSFITGGVTEAFF
TRBJ2-1 | - | TRBD1 | TRBV24-1 | 15 | TGTGCCACCAGAGGACAGGGGGGGTCCTACAATGAGCAGTTCTTC | CATRGQGGSYNEQFF
TRBJ1-1 | - | - | TRBV20-1 | 14 | TGCAGTGCCCGGAAAGCAGGGGCGAACACTGAAGCTTTCTTT | CSARKAGANTEAFF
TRBJ2-3 | - | - | TRBV2 | 14 | TGTGCCAGCAAGCCTTACGGGGGCACAGATACGCAGTATTTT | CASKPYGGTDTQYF